This is a list of T cell receptor beta chains from one sample in a study of cytomegalovirus exposure and HLA in healthy donors. Assay: immunoSEQ multiplex PCR; the TCRdb copy retains only in-frame clones and omits some. The sample has roughly 190,000 clones, more than 9.5% seen once. Sequencing input: PBMCs. Receptors were obtained from a man over 45 in good health and CMV-seropositive. The CDR3 runs from the conserved cysteine through the conserved F or W. D genes are given only for firm matches. Some rows have no size entry. The others give once, few or many, or a class for an expanded clone.

cdr3_nt: TGTGCCATCAGTGCGGGGGTAGACGAGCAGTACTTC
cdr3_aa: CAISAGVDEQYF
clone_size: few
d_call: -
j_call: TRBJ2-7
cdr3_length: 12
v_call: TRBV10-3

cdr3_nt: TGTGCCAGCAGCCCGGACAGGGGAAATGAAAAACTGTTTTTT
cdr3_aa: CASSPDRGNEKLFF
clone_size: few
d_call: TRBD1
j_call: TRBJ1-4
cdr3_length: 14
v_call: TRBV5-4

cdr3_nt: TGTGCCACCAGCGGAACGAGGACAGGGGGCAACACTGAAGCTTTCTTT
cdr3_aa: CATSGTRTGGNTEAFF
clone_size: few
d_call: TRBD1
j_call: TRBJ1-1
cdr3_length: 16
v_call: TRBV15

cdr3_nt: TGTGCCAGCAGACGTGGACTAGCGTTAGATACGCAGTATTTT
cdr3_aa: CASRRGLALDTQYF
clone_size: few
d_call: TRBD2
j_call: TRBJ2-3
cdr3_length: 14
v_call: TRBV7-8

cdr3_nt: TGTGCCAGCAGTCCAGCGGGAAGTTTTTACGAGCAGTACTTC
cdr3_aa: CASSPAGSFYEQYF
clone_size: -
d_call: TRBD2
j_call: TRBJ2-7
cdr3_length: 14
v_call: TRBV7-9

cdr3_nt: TGCAGCGTTGTTGGGACAGAAGAGACCCAGTACTTC
cdr3_aa: CSVVGTEETQYF
clone_size: few
d_call: TRBD1
j_call: TRBJ2-5
cdr3_length: 12
v_call: TRBV29-1

cdr3_nt: TGTGCCAGCACCCCCCATTCAACTACCTACGAGCAGTACTTC
cdr3_aa: CASTPHSTTYEQYF
clone_size: once
d_call: -
j_call: TRBJ2-7
cdr3_length: 14
v_call: TRBV9

cdr3_nt: TGTGCCAGCAGCTTAGGTCGGCCCGGGGGGGAGACCCAGTACTTC
cdr3_aa: CASSLGRPGGETQYF
clone_size: -
d_call: TRBD2
j_call: TRBJ2-5
cdr3_length: 15
v_call: TRBV7-2

cdr3_nt: TGTGCCTGGAGTGGACAGGGGAATCAGCCCCAGCATTTT
cdr3_aa: CAWSGQGNQPQHF
clone_size: -
d_call: TRBD1
j_call: TRBJ1-5
cdr3_length: 13
v_call: TRBV30

cdr3_nt: TGTGCCAGCAGCTCCTCAGGGGGGTTCGAGCAGTACTTC
cdr3_aa: CASSSSGGFEQYF
clone_size: -
d_call: -
j_call: TRBJ2-7
cdr3_length: 13
v_call: TRBV7-9

cdr3_nt: TGTGCCAGCCGGACTAGCGGGGGGGCTTACGAGCAGTACTTC
cdr3_aa: CASRTSGGAYEQYF
clone_size: few
d_call: TRBD2
j_call: TRBJ2-7
cdr3_length: 14
v_call: TRBV28

cdr3_nt: TGTGCCAGCAGCTTAGGTGGTACAGCCTACTATGGCTACACCTTC
cdr3_aa: CASSLGGTAYYGYTF
clone_size: -
d_call: -
j_call: TRBJ1-2
cdr3_length: 15
v_call: TRBV7-8

cdr3_nt: TGTGCCAGCAGCCCCCGACAGAGTTCCTACGAGCAGTACTTC
cdr3_aa: CASSPRQSSYEQYF
clone_size: few
d_call: -
j_call: TRBJ2-7
cdr3_length: 14
v_call: TRBV9

cdr3_nt: TGCGCCAGCAGCCAAGGTCGGCAGGGAGGGGAAGCTTTCTTT
cdr3_aa: CASSQGRQGGEAFF
clone_size: -
d_call: -
j_call: TRBJ1-1
cdr3_length: 14
v_call: TRBV4-1

cdr3_nt: TGTGCCAGCAGGCCGGGACTTAATTCACCCCTCCACTTT
cdr3_aa: CASRPGLNSPLHF
clone_size: few
d_call: -
j_call: TRBJ1-6
cdr3_length: 13
v_call: TRBV6-6

cdr3_nt: TGTGCCAGCAGCTCCGGAGGACAGGGGCCCGCCAGCCAGACCCAGTACTTC
cdr3_aa: CASSSGGQGPASQTQYF
clone_size: few
d_call: TRBD1
j_call: TRBJ2-5
cdr3_length: 17
v_call: TRBV7-9

cdr3_nt: TGTGCCAGTAGGATGACAGAGCTAAATGAAAAACTGTTTTTT
cdr3_aa: CASRMTELNEKLFF
clone_size: -
d_call: -
j_call: TRBJ1-4
cdr3_length: 14
v_call: TRBV19